Following are 21 T cell receptor beta chains from one sample sequenced in a study of shared clonotypes between healthy human individuals. Terminally differentiated effector memory CD45RA+ cells were excluded from the naive CD8 cells, which were CD45RO-negative and positively selected for CCR7. Sequencing used immunoSEQ multiplex PCR; TCRdb keeps in-frame clones, though not all of them. The sample holds about 2 million clones; less than 95% are singletons and the top ten take roughly 1%. The specimen was naive CD8+ T cells sorted from blood. The source of these receptors is a man between 18 and 29 years old in good health.

V usage is TRBV5-6 and J usage is TRBJ1-5; perhaps TRBD1 as D (5 bases). CDR1 is SGHDT and CDR2 is YYEEEE in the germline V gene. The CDR3 has 13 amino acids. V lost 0 bases, J lost 8 bases, and 9 bases lay in between. CDR3 bases: TGTGCCAGCAGCTTGGCCGGGGGAGAGCCCCAGCATTTT. This translates into CASSLAGGEPQHF.

V usage is TRBV7-3 and J usage is TRBJ2-3; D may match TRBD1 or TRBD2 (5 bases each). The CDR3 covers 14 residues. Per the germline V gene, CDR1 is SGHTA and CDR2 is FQGTGA. V dropped 3 bases and J dropped 6 bases, with 13 bases sitting between them. CDR3 sequence reads: CASSFVGAGDTQYF. The CDR3 DNA sequence: TGTGCCAGCAGCTTCGTCGGGGCTGGGGATACGCAGTATTTT.

J is TRBJ2-1 and V is TRBV29-1; the D gene is possibly TRBD2 (5 bases). Germline V gene sequence: CDR1 SQVTM, CDR2 ANQGSEA. CDR3 length: 12 amino acids. Deletions cut 0 bases from V and 10 bases from J, with 10 bases between. CDR3 bases: TGCAGCGTTGAAGAAAAAGCGGCAGAGCAGTTCTTC. Residues: CSVEEKAAEQFF.

V usage is TRBV7-9 and J usage is TRBJ1-3; 7 positions agree with TRBD1. From germline, CDR1 is SEHNR and CDR2 FQNEAQ (reference sequence). Trimming at V came to 5 bases and at J to 3 bases, leaving 10 bases not matched to a gene. The CDR3 contains 16 residues. CDR3 DNA: TGTGCCAGCAGCCCGGTATCAGGGGGGCTTGGAAACACCATATATTTT. It translates to CASSPVSGGLGNTIYF.

To note about this clone: This sample includes further DNA sequences coding for the same CDR3. The chain uses TRBV6-1 and TRBJ1-1; tentatively, D is TRBD1 (5 bases). CDR3 length equals 15 residues. Germline CDR1 and CDR2: MNHNS and SASEGT. Trimming left V 2 bases short and J 1 base short, with 11 bases between. The CDR3 loop reads CASSEPGLQNTEAFF. The CDR3 nucleotides are TGTGCCAGCAGTGAACCGGGACTGCAGAACACTGAAGCTTTCTTT.

The gene calls are TRBV2 and TRBJ1-1; 9 bases line up with TRBD1. There are 14 residues in the CDR3. The J segment lost 1 base and the V segment lost 8 bases, leaving 5 bases of the junction unmatched. Germline CDR1 SNHLY, CDR2 FYNNEI. CDR3 sequence (DNA): TGTGCCAGCGATTGGACAGGGGCGAACACTGAAGCTTTCTTT. It specifies CASDWTGANTEAFF.

This chain uses TRBV27 with TRBJ1-1; no clear D. The CDR3 totals 13 residues. V shed 5 bases and J shed 2 bases, with 9 bases lying between them. CDR1 is MNHEY and CDR2 is SMNVEV in the germline V gene (reference sequence). Here the CDR3 reads CASSEWANTEAFF. For the CDR3, the DNA is TGTGCCAGCAGTGAGTGGGCTAACACTGAAGCTTTCTTT.

The chain is built from TRBV13 and TRBJ2-5; tentative D call: TRBD2 (6 bases). With 5 bases removed from V and 2 bases from J, the gap between germline ends came to 12 bases. The V gene's germline CDR1 is PRHDT and CDR2 FYEKMQ (reference sequence). The CDR3 length is 14 residues. CDR3 loop: CASSHSSAQETQYF. CDR3 coding DNA: TGTGCCAGCAGCCATTCTAGCGCTCAAGAGACCCAGTACTTC.

The rearrangement joins TRBV2 to TRBJ2-3; possible D gene TRBD2, 6 bases. The CDR3 consists of 16 residues. In germline, CDR1 is SNHLY, CDR2 FYNNEI. The ends were cut back, 8 bases at V and 3 bases at J, with 21 bases in the middle. Here the CDR3 reads CASLNPEGGTTDTQYF. CDR3 nucleotides: TGTGCCAGCCTCAACCCTGAAGGCGGGACTACAGATACGCAGTATTTT.

The DNA of the CDR3 is TGTGCCATCAGTGACGGACCGTCCTACGAGCAGTACTTC. Its translation: CAISDGPSYEQYF. The chain employs TRBV10-3 and TRBJ2-7; D uncertain. CDR3 length: 13 residues. V was cut by 3 bases and J by 1 base, with 7 bases left in between. Germline lookup yields CDR1 ENHRY and CDR2 SYGVKD.

The V gene is TRBV9, the J gene TRBJ1-1; D might be TRBD1 (5 bases). With 0 bases removed from V and 6 bases from J, the gap between germline ends came to 12 bases. Germline CDR1 reads SGDLS; CDR2 reads YYNGEE. CDR3 length equals 14 residues. The CDR3, as DNA: TGTGCCAGCAGCGTAGGTGGGGCGCCGGCTGAAGCTTTCTTT. It is translated as CASSVGGAPAEAFF.

This chain connects TRBV9 to TRBJ1-2; D might be TRBD1 (5 bases). Trimming pared 6 bases from V and 1 base from J, leaving 13 bases between. The CDR3 runs 14 residues. CDR1 is SGDLS and CDR2 is YYNGEE in the germline V gene. In nucleotides, the CDR3 is TGTGCCAGCACGGCAGACAGAAATAACTATGGCTACACCTTC. Protein: CASTADRNNYGYTF.

J is TRBJ2-2 and V is TRBV7-2; no definite D call. V was clipped by 4 bases and J by 8 bases, with 5 bases between them. In germline, CDR1 is SGHTA, CDR2 FQGNSA. The CDR3 totals 11 residues. CDR3 bases: TGTGCCAGCAGCTCATATGGGGAGCTGTTTTTT. Amino acid sequence: CASSSYGELFF.

The V gene is TRBV10-3, the J gene TRBJ2-2; 8 bases are shared with TRBD2. This CDR3 region has 16 residues. Germline CDR1 ENHRY, CDR2 SYGVKD. Losses at the gene ends were 0 bases for V and 7 bases for J; bases not matched to a gene: 7. This CDR3 reads CAISESTGGPIGELFF. CDR3 DNA: TGTGCCATCAGTGAGTCTACGGGAGGGCCGATCGGGGAGCTGTTTTTT.

This chain uses TRBV6-6 with TRBJ1-4, with a tentative D call TRBD1 (5 bases). The CDR3 sequence is 13 residues long. V lost 8 bases and J lost 6, with 13 bases in between. Germline V gene sequence: CDR1 MNHNY, CDR2 SVGAGI (reference sequence). The DNA for the CDR3 is TGTGCCAGCCGAGGGGATGGGGATGAAAAACTGTTTTTT. Encoded protein: CASRGDGDEKLFF.

This chain joins TRBV29-1 and TRBJ2-3; TRBD1 agrees at 7 bases. The germline gives CDR1 SQVTM, CDR2 ANQGSEA. This CDR3 has 15 amino acids. The DNA for the CDR3 is TGCGCCGGGACAGTTAAATTACCTAGCACAGATACGCAGTATTTT. Amino acids: CAGTVKLPSTDTQYF.

This clone appeared a single time. CDR3: CASSLGAGAPSTDTQYF. The CDR3 DNA follows: TGTGCCAGCAGCTTGGGGGCGGGGGCGCCTAGCACAGATACGCAGTATTTT. The V gene is TRBV11-2, the J gene TRBJ2-3; a possible D gene is TRBD2 (7 bases). This CDR3 is 17 amino acids long. The V gene's germline CDR1 is SGHAT and CDR2 FQNNGV. Trimming pared 3 bases from V and 0 bases from J, leaving 16 bases between.

The V call is TRBV9, the J call TRBJ2-6, with TRBD1 matching over 9 bases. The CDR3 runs 16 residues. V lost 3 bases to trimming and J lost 5 bases; unmatched junction nucleotides: 6. Germline V gene sequence: CDR1 SGDLS, CDR2 YYNGEE. The CDR3, as DNA: TGTGCCAGCAGCGCCCGGACAGGGGTTTGGGCCAACGTCCTGACTTTC. Its protein product is CASSARTGVWANVLTF.

J is TRBJ2-2 and V is TRBV27; either TRBD1 or TRBD2 may fit D (5 bases each). This CDR3 has 13 residues. Trimming left V 6 bases short and J 8 bases short, with 13 bases between. Looked up from germline, CDR1 is MNHEY and CDR2 is SMNVEV (reference sequence). The CDR3: CASRLLGVGELFF. Written as DNA, the CDR3 is TGTGCCAGCAGATTACTGGGGGTAGGGGAGCTGTTTTTT.

V and J are TRBV18 and TRBJ2-5, with 7 bases aligning to TRBD1. The CDR3 runs to 19 residues. Germline V gives CDR1 KGHSH, CDR2 LQKENI. V dropped 0 bases and J dropped 0; count of bases not matched to a gene: 13. CDR3 protein: CASSPPASLAGTDQETQYF. Written as DNA, the CDR3 is TGTGCCAGCTCACCACCCGCGTCCCTGGCCGGGACAGACCAAGAGACCCAGTACTTC.

As for this clone: The same CDR3 is also encoded by other DNA sequences in this sample. The gene calls are TRBV9 and TRBJ1-6; maybe TRBD1 (5 bases). Trimming left V 0 bases short and J 9 bases short, with 7 bases between. Germline CDR1 reads SGDLS; CDR2 reads YYNGEE. This CDR3 spans 13 amino acids. The CDR3 bases are TGTGCCAGCAGCGTAGGGGGGGGTTCACCCCTCCACTTT. This encodes CASSVGGGSPLHF.